Below are 30 T cell receptor beta chains sequenced from a single sample in a study of shared clonotypes between healthy human individuals. Clones were sequenced by immunoSEQ multiplex PCR, and TCRdb holds only the in-frame ones, with some missing. The data contain over 850,000 clones, approximately 78% of them singletons. The sequencing sample was made of memory CD4+ T cells from PBMCs. Stated subset: CD45RA-negative fraction. Receptors originate from a man between 18 and 29 years old in good health. Some clones in this sample may be carry-over from other donors' samples.

The CDR3 DNA sequence: TGCGCCAGCAGTGAGTCCAGCTACTATGGCTACACCTTC. Amino acid sequence: CASSESSYYGYTF. This chain uses TRBV10-1 with TRBJ1-2; D is ambiguous. V gave up 0 bases and J gave up 3 bases, with 5 bases separating them. From germline, CDR1 is WNHNN and CDR2 SYGVQD (reference sequence). The CDR3 sequence is 13 residues long.

The chain combines TRBV5-1 with TRBJ2-1; 7 positions match TRBD2. Germline V gene lookup returns CDR1 SGHRS and CDR2 YFSETQ. The CDR3 is 17 residues long. The junction had 16 bases not matched to a gene; V was cut back by 2 bases and J by 8 bases. The CDR3 nucleotides read TGCGCCAGCAGCTTCCGGCGTCTTAGGGCGGGAGTGGATGAGCAGTTCTTC. Protein product: CASSFRRLRAGVDEQFF.

This clone was detected only a few times. The chain recombines TRBV2 with TRBJ2-3, with 7 bases lining up with TRBD2. The CDR3 loop spans 15 amino acids. The germline V gene encodes CDR1 SNHLY and CDR2 FYNNEI. Trimming cost V 2 bases and J 7 bases; bases outside gene matches: 9. The CDR3 DNA is TGTGCCAGCAGTGAAATGCGGGAGACTATGCATACGCAGTATTTT. Encoded protein: CASSEMRETMHTQYF.

The genes are TRBV5-1 and TRBJ2-3, with TRBD2 identical over 7 bases. The CDR3 runs 12 residues. The germline CDR1 and CDR2 sequences are SGHRS and YFSETQ. J lost 11 bases, V lost 6 bases, and 9 bases had no gene match. The CDR3: CASTRGGRGQYF. As DNA, the CDR3 is TGCGCCAGCACCCGCGGGGGACGCGGGCAGTATTTT. Looking up the rest from reference TRBV5-1 and TRBJ2-3 gives the full variable domain: KAGVTQTPRYLIKTRGQQVTLSCSPISGHRSVSWYQQTPGQGLQFLFEYFSETQRNKGNFPGRFSGRQFSNSRSEMNVSTLELGDSALYLCASTRGGRGQYFGPGTRLTVL.

V usage is TRBV28 and J usage is TRBJ2-2; weak D call: TRBD1 (6 bases). Trimming shortened V by 5 bases and J by 5 bases, and 18 bases separated the two germline ends. This CDR3 region has 16 residues. Germline CDR1 is MDHEN and CDR2 is SYDVKM. The CDR3 sequence is CASSGTGHRWTGELFF. Written as DNA, the CDR3 is TGTGCCAGCAGTGGAACGGGACACAGATGGACCGGGGAGCTGTTTTTT. The full variable domain, with the rest looked up from reference TRBV28 and TRBJ2-2, is DVKVTQSSRYLVKRTGEKVFLECVQDMDHENMFWYRQDPGLGLRLIYFSYDVKMKEKGDIPEGYSVSREKKERFSLILESASTNQTSMYLCASSGTGHRWTGELFFGEGSRLTVL.

CDR3 in amino acids: CASSKGGGPRAEATEAFF. As DNA, the CDR3 is TGTGCCAGCAGCAAAGGGGGGGGACCGAGGGCGGAGGCCACTGAAGCTTTCTTT. The chain is built from TRBV21-1 and TRBJ1-1. TRBV21-1 is labeled a pseudogene. The CDR3 contains 18 residues.

Only a few counts were recorded for this clone. The chain links TRBV5-4 to TRBJ2-3; D is perhaps TRBD1 (6 bases). Trimming pared 0 bases from V and 4 bases from J, leaving 12 bases between. There are 15 residues in the CDR3. Germline V gives CDR1 SGHNT, CDR2 YYREEE (reference sequence). CDR3 nucleotide sequence: TGTGCCAGCAGCTTGGGTGACAGGAGATCAGATACGCAGTATTTT. Translated: CASSLGDRRSDTQYF.

The rearrangement links TRBV5-1 to TRBJ2-1; D is undetermined. Trimming stripped 6 bases from V and 0 bases from J, with 7 bases between. The CDR3 runs to 13 residues. Per the germline V gene, CDR1 is SGHRS and CDR2 is YFSETQ. As DNA, the CDR3 is TGCGCCAGCACTAAGAGCTCCTACAATGAGCAGTTCTTC. Protein sequence: CASTKSSYNEQFF.

V and J are TRBV19 and TRBJ2-2; perhaps TRBD2 as D (5 bases). The CDR3 is 15 residues long. With 1 base removed from V and 4 bases from J, the gap between germline ends came to 10 bases. Germline assignment: CDR1 LNHDA and CDR2 SQIVND (reference sequence). CDR3 amino acids: CASSIGGSGTGELFF. In nucleotides, the CDR3 is TGTGCCAGTAGTATAGGAGGGTCGGGCACCGGGGAGCTGTTTTTT.

V usage is TRBV28 and J usage is TRBJ2-6; D gene ambiguous. V was trimmed by 7 bases and J by 0 bases, leaving 7 bases between them. Per germline, CDR1 MDHEN and CDR2 SYDVKM. The CDR3 covers 14 residues. The CDR3 loop is CASNSGSGANVLTF. CDR3 in DNA: TGTGCCAGCAATTCGGGCTCTGGGGCCAACGTCCTGACTTTC.

The rearrangement uses TRBV5-1 and TRBJ1-2; no clear D gene. V was shortened by 1 base and J by 2 bases, with 12 bases between the two germline ends. This CDR3 has 15 amino acids. The germline CDR1 and CDR2 sequences are SGHRS and YFSETQ. The CDR3 here is CASSLRGDPNYGYTF. The CDR3 DNA sequence: TGCGCCAGCAGCTTGCGGGGAGATCCAAACTATGGCTACACCTTC.

The chain is built from TRBV29-1 and TRBJ1-1; no definite D call. Germline CDR1 is SQVTM and CDR2 is ANQGSEA. The CDR3 consists of 12 residues. Between the trimmed V and J ends, which lost 3 bases and 0 bases, there was a span of 5 bases. As DNA, the CDR3 is TGCAGCGTTGAGGACTTGAACACTGAAGCTTTCTTT. Translating it yields CSVEDLNTEAFF.

The chain carries TRBV18 and TRBJ2-5, with 7 bases lining up with TRBD1. This CDR3 contains 14 residues. In germline, CDR1 is KGHSH, CDR2 LQKENI. Trimming removed 5 bases from V and 3 bases from J; junction bases left unmatched: 6. The CDR3, as DNA: TGTGCCAGCTCAAGACAGGGTGTTGAAGAGACCCAGTACTTC. This codes for CASSRQGVEETQYF.

The chain has TRBV6-1 and TRBJ1-2, with D hard to call. V lost 5 bases, J lost 8 bases, and 12 bases lay in between. This CDR3 has 12 residues. CDR1 and CDR2 (germline): MNHNS, SASEGT. The CDR3 DNA is TGTGCCAGCAGTCTCGGCGTCCTGGGCTACACCTTC. Its translation is CASSLGVLGYTF.

The chain recombines TRBV5-1 with TRBJ2-1, with unresolved D. Germline values: CDR1 SGHRS, CDR2 YFSETQ. CDR3 length: 15 amino acids. V was trimmed by 4 bases and J by 0 bases, leaving 11 bases between them. The CDR3: CASSQTASSYNEQFF. The CDR3 nucleotides are TGCGCCAGCAGCCAGACGGCAAGCTCCTACAATGAGCAGTTCTTC. Drawing the rest from reference TRBV5-1 and TRBJ2-1, the complete variable domain is KAGVTQTPRYLIKTRGQQVTLSCSPISGHRSVSWYQQTPGQGLQFLFEYFSETQRNKGNFPGRFSGRQFSNSRSEMNVSTLELGDSALYLCASSQTASSYNEQFFGPGTRLTVL.

The rearrangement joins TRBV6-5 to TRBJ2-7; TRBD2 matches 8 bases. After removal of 6 bases from V and 3 bases from J, the junction contained 10 bases not matched to a gene. The CDR3 length is 15 residues. Germline V lookup: CDR1 MNHEY, CDR2 SVGAGI. For the CDR3, the DNA is TGTGCCAGCAGGAACCTAGCGGGCGCGATCTACGAGCAGTACTTC. The encoded protein is CASRNLAGAIYEQYF.

This clone was seen more than once but under ten times. A read error may produce the germline difference seen at one junction end. The CDR3 coding sequence is TGTGCCACCAGCAGAGGTACGACGGGGAACCCTGAAGCTTTCTTT. Protein product: CATSRGTTGNPEAFF. The V and J genes are TRBV15 and TRBJ1-1; the D is unclear. In germline, CDR1 is LNHNV, CDR2 YYDKDF (reference sequence). This CDR3 contains 15 residues.

The chain combines TRBV5-1 with TRBJ2-3, with 12 bases lining up with TRBD2. Germline CDR1 is SGHRS and CDR2 is YFSETQ. Unmatched junction bases numbered 6, after V lost 4 bases and J lost 3 bases. The CDR3 consists of 16 residues. CDR3 region: CASSAGGLAGTDTQYF. The CDR3 DNA reads as TGCGCCAGCAGCGCCGGAGGACTAGCGGGGACAGATACGCAGTATTTT.

This clone occurred once. The J gene is TRBJ1-2, the V gene TRBV29-1; 7 bases are shared with TRBD1. The CDR3 totals 16 residues. Germline trimming cut 2 bases from V and 4 bases from J; bases unmatched to any gene: 13. Germline V gene sequence: CDR1 SQVTM, CDR2 ANQGSEA. The CDR3 is CSVEWQSGGVSYGYTF. Written as DNA, the CDR3 is TGCAGCGTTGAATGGCAGTCAGGGGGGGTGAGCTATGGCTACACCTTC.

The V call is TRBV7-8, the J call TRBJ1-1; a possible D gene is TRBD1 (6 bases). Germline CDR1 and CDR2: SGHVS and FQNEAQ. Trimming took 5 bases from V and 10 from J, leaving 11 bases between them. This CDR3 has 11 residues. CDR3 amino acids: CASSPGERAFF. DNA for the CDR3: TGTGCCAGCAGCCCAGGGGAGAGAGCTTTCTTT.

The rearrangement uses TRBV15 and TRBJ2-3; TRBD2 is a possible D gene (6 bases). The CDR3 contains 17 residues. Trimming stripped 0 bases from V and 0 bases from J, with 13 bases between. Germline CDR1 reads LNHNV; CDR2 reads YYDKDF (reference sequence). The CDR3 DNA sequence: TGTGCCACCAGCAGAGATCTCCTAGCGACTAGCACAGATACGCAGTATTTT. It specifies CATSRDLLATSTDTQYF. Using reference TRBV15 and TRBJ2-3 for the parts outside the CDR3, the full variable domain is DAMVIQNPRYQVTQFGKPVTLSCSQTLNHNVMYWYQQKSSQAPKLLFHYYDKDFNNEADTPDNFQSRRPNTSFCFLDIRSPGLGDTAMYLCATSRDLLATSTDTQYFGPGTRLTVL.

The chain recombines TRBV10-1 with TRBJ2-4, with TRBD1 matching 9 bases. Germline trimming cut 6 bases from V and 0 bases from J; bases unmatched to any gene: 9. The CDR3 totals 17 residues. Germline V gene data show CDR1 as WNHNN and CDR2 as SYGVQD (reference sequence). CDR3 loop: CASSPGTGPLAKNIQYF. CDR3 nucleotides: TGCGCCAGCAGCCCCGGGACAGGGCCGTTAGCCAAAAACATTCAGTACTTC.

The chain employs TRBV15 and TRBJ2-1; possibly TRBD1 or TRBD2 for D (5 bases each). CDR3 size: 17 residues. Germline CDR1 reads LNHNV; CDR2 reads YYDKDF (reference sequence). Deletions cut 1 base from V and 3 bases from J, with 16 bases between. CDR3 sequence reads: CATSRARGAVNYNEQFF. In DNA form, the CDR3 reads TGTGCCACCAGCAGAGCCAGAGGGGCGGTAAACTACAATGAGCAGTTCTTC.

Concerning this clone: This same CDR3 is encoded by further DNA sequences in the sample. This chain uses TRBV7-3 with TRBJ2-5; 7 bases line up with TRBD1. The CDR3 has 13 amino acids. V was clipped by 4 bases and J by 3 bases; unmatched bases: 2. Germline V CDR1 and CDR2: SGHTA, FQGTGA. As DNA, the CDR3 is TGTGCCAGCAGCTCTGACAGGGAAGAGACCCAGTACTTC. Encoded protein: CASSSDREETQYF.

The chain joins TRBV5-5 to TRBJ2-1; possibly TRBD2 for D (5 bases). Trimming removed 3 bases at V and 7 bases at J, with 20 bases between. The CDR3 is made up of 16 amino acids. Germline loops: CDR1 SGHKS, CDR2 YYEKEE (reference sequence). The CDR3 DNA follows: TGTGCCAGCAGCTCCCCCCTCGCGGCTAGCACAAATGAGCAGTTCTTC. It yields the protein CASSSPLAASTNEQFF.

This chain connects TRBV4-1 to TRBJ2-2; 8 positions agree with TRBD2. The CDR3 is 17 residues long. Per the germline V gene, CDR1 is MGHRA and CDR2 is YSYEKL. The J segment lost 2 bases and the V segment lost 1 base, leaving 6 bases of the junction unmatched. CDR3 coding DNA: TGCGCCAGCAGCCAAGGACTAGCGAGATCAAACACCGGGGAGCTGTTTTTT. The encoded protein is CASSQGLARSNTGELFF.

A word on this clone: Other DNA sequences in the same sample also yield this CDR3. The chain recombines TRBV4-2 with TRBJ1-3; a possible D gene is TRBD1 (5 bases). The germline V gene encodes CDR1 LGHNA and CDR2 YNFKEQ. This CDR3 region has 15 residues. Trimming stripped 1 base from V and 0 bases from J, with 7 bases between. The CDR3 is CASSQADSSGNTIYF. Written as DNA, the CDR3 is TGTGCCAGCAGCCAAGCCGACAGCTCTGGAAACACCATATATTTT.

The V and J genes are TRBV5-6 and TRBJ2-4, with D tentatively TRBD2 (6 bases). This CDR3 has 13 residues. Germline-derived CDR1 and CDR2 are SGHDT and YYEEEE. The V end lost 1 base, the J end lost 6 bases, and 8 bases lay between the germline ends. CDR3 nucleotide sequence: TGTGCCAGCAGCTTGTCGGGGGTAAACATTCAGTACTTC. This codes for CASSLSGVNIQYF.

The chain has TRBV6-5 and TRBJ2-1; unclear D gene. This CDR3 comprises 14 residues. The germline V and J ends were trimmed by 2 bases and 0 bases, with 5 bases remaining between them. Germline values: CDR1 MNHEY, CDR2 SVGAGI. In nucleotides, the CDR3 is TGTGCCAGCAGTTACAGTAGCTCCTACAATGAGCAGTTCTTC. This sequence encodes CASSYSSSYNEQFF.

The V gene is TRBV6-6, the J gene TRBJ2-7; D uncertain. There are 12 residues in the CDR3. Per germline, CDR1 MNHNY and CDR2 SVGAGI (reference sequence). V was trimmed by 2 bases and J by 7 bases, leaving 9 bases between them. The CDR3 region is CASSYTPREQYF. CDR3 nucleotide sequence: TGTGCCAGCAGTTACACCCCGCGGGAGCAGTACTTC.